What follows are 5 T cell receptor beta chains derived from one specimen sequenced in a study of identical twins (dated by TCRdb to the mid-2010s). The library was produced with 5' RACE. The data were produced on an Illumina HiSeq 2000. TCRdb redid the processing of the public reads, applying fastp at Q25 and MiXCR, and retained in-frame beta chains. A single entry per CDR3 protein holds the most common genes and DNA from its merged rows. This sample is represented by about 20,000 distinct CDR3 sequences; roughly 69% of them were singletons. The ten biggest clones cover over 4.5% of the sample. The sample taken for sequencing was memory (CD45RO+) T cells sorted from blood. The cell subset or site label for this specimen denotes: CD45RO+ enriched T cells. The source is a woman between 18 and 29 years old in good health. This table probably holds off-target reads from a library built for another chain.

There are a few counts of this clonotype. The chain employs TRBV7-6 and TRBJ2-2; D is unresolved. Trimming cost V 5 bases and J 7 bases, with 17 bases left between them. The CDR3 has 15 amino acids. CDR1 and CDR2 from the germline V gene are SGHVS and FNYEAQ. CDR3 protein: CASSRTVAEDGELFF. CDR3 bases: TGTGCCAGCAGCCGAACCGTGGCGGAAGACGGGGAGCTGTTTTTT.

This rearrangement joins TRBV29-1 to TRBJ2-1, with D possibly TRBD2 on 6 matching bases. This CDR3 spans 13 amino acids. CDR1 SQVTM and CDR2 ANQGSEA come from the germline V gene. V was cut by 4 bases and J by 3 bases, with 10 bases left in between. The DNA of the CDR3 is TGCAGCGTTGGGCGGGACGTCTACAATGAGCAGTTCTTC. Protein product: CSVGRDVYNEQFF.

This chain joins TRBV5-1 and TRBJ2-3; TRBD1 might be the D (7 bases). The germline CDR1 and CDR2 sequences are SGHRS and YFSETQ. The CDR3 runs to 15 residues. The V end lost 5 bases, the J end lost 4 bases, and 17 bases lay between the germline ends. CDR3 amino acids: CASSRNRGGSDTQYF. Written as DNA, the CDR3 is TGCGCCAGCAGTCGAAACAGGGGAGGATCAGATACGCAGTATTTT.

CDR3 nucleotide sequence: TGTGCCAGCAGTTTGCAGGGCCTCAATCAGCCCCAGCATTTT. The encoded protein is CASSLQGLNQPQHF. The chain joins TRBV12-3 or TRBV12-4 to TRBJ1-5; possible D gene TRBD1, 5 bases. This CDR3 contains 14 residues. Trimming took 3 bases from V and 3 from J, leaving 9 bases between them.

There are a few counts of this clonotype. The V and J genes are TRBV29-1 and TRBJ1-1; D possibly corresponds to TRBD1 (5 bases). This CDR3 comprises 12 residues. V shed 6 bases and J shed 0 bases, with 8 bases lying between them. The germline V gene encodes CDR1 SQVTM and CDR2 ANQGSEA. The CDR3 loop is CSVLTVNTEAFF. Written as DNA, the CDR3 is TGCAGCGTCTTGACAGTGAACACTGAAGCTTTCTTT.